Included here is one T cell receptor (beta chain) sequence, with context. Its antigen is not known. Sequencing was performed with immunoSEQ multiplex PCR; in TCRdb, only in-frame clones are kept and a portion is missing. There are 170,000 or so clones in the sample; around 92% occur only once, and around 0.96% lies in the top ten. V lost 0 bases and J lost 2, with 5 bases in between. Per germline, CDR1 WNHNN and CDR2 SYGVQD (reference sequence). The CDR3 loop spans 13 amino acids. The source of the sample is a study of T cell responses to AZD1222 COVID-19 vaccine. Study-wide results and caveats: Repertoire collection took place solely once the T cell response had peaked. Spike as a whole was targeted by vaccine-associated CD4 TCRs, dominant at 160-218 and 743-854. Only a handful of AZD1222 recipients, roughly six in all, had baseline seropositivity. Rises in breadth and depth of Spike-specific TCRs came after two AZD1222 doses.

This clonotype originated in an adult in good health. Sequencing was performed on peripheral blood, taken on day 0 of AZD1222 vaccination. This chain links TRBV10-1 with TRBJ2-7, with D possibly TRBD1 on 5 matching bases. DNA of the CDR3: TGCGCCAGCAGTGAGTCAGGGGCCTACGAGCAGTACTTC. Translation gives CASSESGAYEQYF.